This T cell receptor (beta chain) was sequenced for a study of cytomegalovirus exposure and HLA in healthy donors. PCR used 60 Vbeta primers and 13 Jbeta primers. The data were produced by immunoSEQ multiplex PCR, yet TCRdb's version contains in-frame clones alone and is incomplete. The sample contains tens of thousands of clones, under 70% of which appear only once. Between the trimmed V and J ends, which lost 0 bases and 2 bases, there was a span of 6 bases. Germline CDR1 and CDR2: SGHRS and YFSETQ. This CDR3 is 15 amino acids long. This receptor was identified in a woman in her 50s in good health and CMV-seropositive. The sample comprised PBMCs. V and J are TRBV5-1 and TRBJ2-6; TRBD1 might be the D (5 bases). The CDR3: CASSLGGAGANVLTF. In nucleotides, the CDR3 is TGCGCCAGCAGCTTGGGGGGCGCTGGGGCCAACGTCCTGACTTTC. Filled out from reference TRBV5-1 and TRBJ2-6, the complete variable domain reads KAGVTQTPRYLIKTRGQQVTLSCSPISGHRSVSWYQQTPGQGLQFLFEYFSETQRNKGNFPGRFSGRQFSNSRSEMNVSTLELGDSALYLCASSLGGAGANVLTFGAGSRLTVL.